The 14 T cell receptor beta chains below were found in one sample sequenced in a study of blood T cell repertoires in COVID-19. Repertoires were generated with immunoSEQ multiplex PCR, while TCRdb's copy carries only in-frame clones and drops some. The sample consists of about 220,000 clones, around 86% of them appearing once. Sequences were obtained from peripheral blood. The origin of the receptors is an elderly woman with COVID-19, enrolled during active disease.

This chain joins TRBV10-3 and TRBJ1-1; TRBD1 might be the D (5 bases). V lost 3 bases and J 0 bases, leaving 11 bases between the germline ends. The CDR3 totals 15 residues. Germline-derived CDR1 and CDR2 are ENHRY and SYGVKD. The CDR3: CAISDGGALNTEAFF. The CDR3, as DNA: TGTGCCATCAGTGACGGCGGGGCATTGAACACTGAAGCTTTCTTT.

V usage is TRBV7-2 and J usage is TRBJ2-5, with D unresolved. Per germline, CDR1 SGHTA and CDR2 FQGNSA. V lost 2 bases, J lost 2 bases, and 6 bases lay in between. The CDR3 is made up of 13 amino acids. CDR3 nucleotides: TGTGCCAGCAGCTTAAAACTACAAGAGACCCAGTACTTC. Translating it yields CASSLKLQETQYF.

Points on this clone: A read error may account for a junction end that differs from germline. The rearrangement uses TRBV29-1 and TRBJ2-3, with 14 nucleotides matching TRBD2. The CDR3 has 12 residues. CDR1 and CDR2 (germline): SQVTM, ANQGSEA. The CDR3 coding sequence is TGCAGCGTTGGGACTAGCGGGAGGCCGGGTGGCTTC. It translates to CSVGTSGRPGGF.

The chain uses TRBV18 and TRBJ1-5, with D perhaps matching TRBD1 (5 bases). V was shortened by 5 bases and J by 0 bases, with 11 bases between the two germline ends. CDR3 length equals 15 residues. The germline V gene has CDR1 KGHSH and CDR2 LQKENI. The CDR3, as DNA: TGTGCCAGCTCATCGGGACTCAATAGCAATCAGCCCCAGCATTTT. This gives the protein CASSSGLNSNQPQHF.

The chain is built from TRBV7-9 and TRBJ2-1; D is undetermined. Germline V gives CDR1 SEHNR, CDR2 FQNEAQ (reference sequence). Trimming shortened V by 4 bases and J by 0 bases, and 19 bases separated the two germline ends. The CDR3 has 18 residues. CDR3 protein: CASSSRPSAFSSYNEQFF. The CDR3 DNA reads as TGTGCCAGCAGCTCTCGACCCTCAGCGTTTAGCTCCTACAATGAGCAGTTCTTC. Filled out from reference TRBV7-9 and TRBJ2-1, the complete variable domain reads DTGVSQNPRHKITKRGQNVTFRCDPISEHNRLYWYRQTLGQGPEFLTYFQNEAQLEKSRLLSDRFSAERPKGSFSTLEIQRTEQGDSAMYLCASSSRPSAFSSYNEQFFGPGTRLTVL.

The V call is TRBV11-2, the J call TRBJ2-2, with no clear D. The CDR3 length is 12 residues. V was trimmed by 2 bases and J by 7 bases, leaving 5 bases between them. CDR1 is SGHAT and CDR2 is FQNNGV in the germline V gene. The CDR3 sequence: CASSLSHGELFF. CDR3 DNA sequence: TGTGCCAGCAGCTTATCCCACGGGGAGCTGTTTTTT.

The chain combines TRBV5-6 with TRBJ1-4; 8 nucleotides line up with TRBD1. V dropped 2 bases and J dropped 7; count of bases not matched to a gene: 4. The CDR3 has 14 amino acids. Germline CDR1 SGHDT, CDR2 YYEEEE. The CDR3 protein is CASSFWDRSEKLFF. The DNA of the CDR3 is TGTGCCAGCAGCTTTTGGGACAGGTCTGAAAAACTGTTTTTT.

This clone turned up a few times. At the DNA level, this CDR3 is encoded by other sequences in the same sample as well. The chain links TRBV9 to TRBJ2-3; 11 nucleotides match TRBD2. Trimming took 3 bases from V and 4 from J; bases not matched to a gene: 4. CDR3 length: 15 residues. Germline V gene lookup returns CDR1 SGDLS and CDR2 YYNGEE. CDR3 residues: CASSGSGRGADTQYF. Here the CDR3 DNA reads TGTGCCAGCAGCGGTAGCGGGAGGGGCGCAGATACGCAGTATTTT.

The gene calls are TRBV5-6 and TRBJ2-2; 7 positions agree with TRBD2. The length of the CDR3 is 17 residues. The germline CDR1 and CDR2 sequences are SGHDT and YYEEEE. The J segment lost 5 bases and the V segment lost 4 bases, leaving 14 bases of the junction unmatched. CDR3 region: CASSPPVGKRDTGELFF. Here the CDR3 DNA reads TGTGCCAGCAGCCCTCCCGTTGGAAAGCGGGATACCGGGGAGCTGTTTTTT.

J is TRBJ2-1 and V is TRBV10-3, with 10 positions matching TRBD2. The trim removed 10 bases at V and 7 bases at J, leaving 4 bases unmatched. CDR3 length: 12 residues. CDR1 is ENHRY, CDR2 SYGVKD, per germline. In DNA form, the CDR3 reads TGTGCCACAGCGGGAGGGCTAAATGAGCAGTTCTTC. Translating it yields CATAGGLNEQFF.

The V and J genes are TRBV15 and TRBJ2-1, with unresolved D. Germline lookup yields CDR1 LNHNV and CDR2 YYDKDF (reference sequence). The V and J ends lost 1 base and 2 bases respectively, with 9 bases between them. CDR3 length: 15 amino acids. CDR3: CATSRVASAYNEQFF. The CDR3 DNA sequence: TGTGCCACCAGCAGAGTAGCCTCTGCCTACAATGAGCAGTTCTTC.

The CDR3, as DNA: TGTGCCAGCACCTCTTCCGGGACAGGGGCTCGTGGGGCCCTCCACTTT. Translating gives CASTSSGTGARGALHF. This sequence joins TRBV27 and TRBJ1-6, with 10 bases aligning to TRBD1. CDR3 length equals 16 residues. The germline CDR1 and CDR2 sequences are MNHEY and SMNVEV (reference sequence). V shed 7 bases, J shed 14 bases, and the junction held 17 bases outside the gene matches.

This sequence joins TRBV27 and TRBJ1-6; a possible D gene is TRBD1 (6 bases). Per the germline V gene, CDR1 is MNHEY and CDR2 is SMNVEV (reference sequence). V lost 2 bases and J 10 bases, leaving 15 bases between the germline ends. The CDR3 covers 15 residues. CDR3 in amino acids: CASSLTQGIGSPLHF. The CDR3 nucleotides are TGTGCCAGCAGTTTAACACAGGGAATCGGATCACCCCTCCACTTT.

The chain has TRBV7-2 and TRBJ1-6, with a tentative D call TRBD1 (6 bases). This CDR3 has 15 residues. Germline CDR1 SGHTA, CDR2 FQGNSA. V was trimmed by 1 base and J by 6 bases, leaving 10 bases between them. The DNA for the CDR3 is TGTGCCAGCAGCTTAGGTTGGACAGTTAATTCACCCCTCCACTTT. Its protein is CASSLGWTVNSPLHF.